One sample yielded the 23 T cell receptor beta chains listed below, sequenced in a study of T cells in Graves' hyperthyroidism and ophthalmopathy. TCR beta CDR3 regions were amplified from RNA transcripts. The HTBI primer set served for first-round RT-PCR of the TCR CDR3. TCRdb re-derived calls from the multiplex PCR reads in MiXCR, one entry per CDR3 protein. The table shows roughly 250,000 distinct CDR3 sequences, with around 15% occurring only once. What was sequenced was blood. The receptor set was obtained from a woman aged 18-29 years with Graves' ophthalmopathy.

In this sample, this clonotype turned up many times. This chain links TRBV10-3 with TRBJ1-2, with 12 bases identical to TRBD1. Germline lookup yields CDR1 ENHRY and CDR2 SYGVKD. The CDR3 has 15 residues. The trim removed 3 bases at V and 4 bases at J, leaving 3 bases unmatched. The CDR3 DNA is TGTGCCATCAGTGATTTGGGACAGGGGGCCTATGGCTACACCTTC. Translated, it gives CAISDLGQGAYGYTF.

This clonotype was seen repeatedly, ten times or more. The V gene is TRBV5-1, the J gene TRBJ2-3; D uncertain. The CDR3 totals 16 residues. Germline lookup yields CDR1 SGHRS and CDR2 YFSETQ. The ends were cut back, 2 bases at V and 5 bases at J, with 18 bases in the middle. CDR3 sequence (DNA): TGCGCCAGCAGCTTCAGTATGACCCCTGAAGGAGATACGCAGTATTTT. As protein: CASSFSMTPEGDTQYF.

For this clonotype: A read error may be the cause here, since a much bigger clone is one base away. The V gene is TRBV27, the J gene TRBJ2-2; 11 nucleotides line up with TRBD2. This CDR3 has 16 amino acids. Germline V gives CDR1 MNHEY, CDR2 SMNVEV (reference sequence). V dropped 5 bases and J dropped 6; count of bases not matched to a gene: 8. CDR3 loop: CASSEMVAGGPGELFF. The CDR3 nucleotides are TGTGCCAGCAGTGAGATGGTAGCGGGAGGGCCCGGGGAGCTGTTTTTT.

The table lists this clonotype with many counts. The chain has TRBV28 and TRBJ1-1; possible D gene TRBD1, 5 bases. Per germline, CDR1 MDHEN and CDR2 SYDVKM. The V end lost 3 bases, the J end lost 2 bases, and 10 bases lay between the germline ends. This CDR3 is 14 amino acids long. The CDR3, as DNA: TGTGCCAGCAGTTTTGGCAGGACAAACACTGAAGCTTTCTTT. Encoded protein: CASSFGRTNTEAFF.

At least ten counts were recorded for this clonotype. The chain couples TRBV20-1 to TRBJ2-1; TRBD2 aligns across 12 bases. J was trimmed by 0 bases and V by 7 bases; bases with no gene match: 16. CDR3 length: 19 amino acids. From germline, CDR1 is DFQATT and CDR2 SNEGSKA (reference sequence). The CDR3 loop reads CSGGGAYGLAGPSYNEQFF. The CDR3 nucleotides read TGCAGTGGGGGGGGGGCTTATGGACTAGCGGGACCCTCCTACAATGAGCAGTTCTTC.

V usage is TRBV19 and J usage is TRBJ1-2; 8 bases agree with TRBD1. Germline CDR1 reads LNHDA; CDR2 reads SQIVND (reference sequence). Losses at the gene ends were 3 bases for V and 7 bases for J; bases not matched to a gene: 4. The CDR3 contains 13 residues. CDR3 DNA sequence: TGTGCCAGTAGTATGGACAGGGTGGCTGGCTACACCTTC. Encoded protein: CASSMDRVAGYTF.

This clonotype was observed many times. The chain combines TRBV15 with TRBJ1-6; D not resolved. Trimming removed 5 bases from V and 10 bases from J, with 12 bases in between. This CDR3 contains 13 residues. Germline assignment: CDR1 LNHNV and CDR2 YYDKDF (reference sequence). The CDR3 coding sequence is TGTGCCACCAGCGTCATGACGGGATCACCCCTCCACTTT. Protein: CATSVMTGSPLHF.

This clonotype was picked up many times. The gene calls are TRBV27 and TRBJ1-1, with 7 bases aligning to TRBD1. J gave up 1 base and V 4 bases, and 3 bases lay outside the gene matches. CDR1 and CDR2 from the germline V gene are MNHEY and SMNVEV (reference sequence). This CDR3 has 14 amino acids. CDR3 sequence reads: CASSSGQANTEAFF. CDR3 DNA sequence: TGTGCCAGCAGTTCCGGACAGGCGAACACTGAAGCTTTCTTT.

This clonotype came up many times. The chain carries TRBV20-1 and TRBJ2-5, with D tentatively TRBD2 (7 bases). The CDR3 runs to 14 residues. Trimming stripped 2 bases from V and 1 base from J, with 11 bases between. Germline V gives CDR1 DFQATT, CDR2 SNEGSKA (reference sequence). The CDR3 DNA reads TGCAGTGCTAGATGGGGGGGCCTCCAAGAGACCCAGTACTTC. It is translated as CSARWGGLQETQYF.

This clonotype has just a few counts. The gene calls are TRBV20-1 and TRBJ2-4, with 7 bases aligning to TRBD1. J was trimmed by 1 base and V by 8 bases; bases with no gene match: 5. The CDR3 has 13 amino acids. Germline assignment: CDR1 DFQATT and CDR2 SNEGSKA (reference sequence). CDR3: CSPTGWAKNIQYF. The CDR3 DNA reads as TGCAGTCCGACAGGGTGGGCCAAAAACATTCAGTACTTC.

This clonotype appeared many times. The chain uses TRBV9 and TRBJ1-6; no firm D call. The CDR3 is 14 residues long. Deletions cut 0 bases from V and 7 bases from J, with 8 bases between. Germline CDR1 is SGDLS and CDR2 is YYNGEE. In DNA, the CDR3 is TGTGCCAGCAGCGTAGACCCAGCCAATTCACCCCTCCACTTT. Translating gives CASSVDPANSPLHF.

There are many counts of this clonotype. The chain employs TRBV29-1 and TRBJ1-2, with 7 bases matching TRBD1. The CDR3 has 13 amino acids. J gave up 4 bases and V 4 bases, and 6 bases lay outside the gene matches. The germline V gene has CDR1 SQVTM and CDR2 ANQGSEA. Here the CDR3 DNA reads TGCAGCGTTGGACAAGGACAGGCCTATGGCTACACCTTC. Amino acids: CSVGQGQAYGYTF.

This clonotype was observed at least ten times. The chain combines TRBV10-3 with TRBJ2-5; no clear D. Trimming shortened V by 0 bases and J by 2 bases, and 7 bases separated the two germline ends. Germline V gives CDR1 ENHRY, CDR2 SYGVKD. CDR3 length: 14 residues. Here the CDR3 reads CAISESNSQETQYF. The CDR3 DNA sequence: TGTGCCATCAGTGAGTCGAACAGTCAAGAGACCCAGTACTTC.

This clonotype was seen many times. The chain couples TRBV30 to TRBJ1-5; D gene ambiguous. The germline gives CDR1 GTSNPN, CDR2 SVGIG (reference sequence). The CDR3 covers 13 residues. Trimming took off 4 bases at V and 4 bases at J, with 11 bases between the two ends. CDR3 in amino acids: CAWTAQINQPQHF. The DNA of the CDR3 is TGTGCCTGGACAGCTCAGATAAATCAGCCCCAGCATTTT.

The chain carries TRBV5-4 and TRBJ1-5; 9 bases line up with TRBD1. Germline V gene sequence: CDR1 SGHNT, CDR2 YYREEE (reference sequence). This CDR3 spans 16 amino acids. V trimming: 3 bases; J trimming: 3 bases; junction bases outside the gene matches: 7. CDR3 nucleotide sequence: TGTGCCAGCAGCTCCCTGACAGGGGGTACCAATCAGCCCCAGCATTTT. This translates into CASSSLTGGTNQPQHF.

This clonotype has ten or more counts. CDR3 amino acids: CAWSWGLETQYF. The CDR3 nucleotides read TGTGCCTGGAGTTGGGGGCTGGAGACCCAGTACTTC. The chain employs TRBV30 and TRBJ2-5; possible D gene TRBD1, 6 bases. Germline values: CDR1 GTSNPN, CDR2 SVGIG (reference sequence). The CDR3 totals 12 residues. Trimming cost V 2 bases and J 5 bases, with 9 bases left between them. The whole variable domain, filled in from reference TRBV30 and TRBJ2-5, reads SQTIHQWPATLVQPVGSPLSLECTVEGTSNPNLYWYRQAAGRGLQLLFYSVGIGQISSEVPQNLSASRPQDRQFILSSKKLLLSDSGFYLCAWSWGLETQYFGPGTRLLVL.

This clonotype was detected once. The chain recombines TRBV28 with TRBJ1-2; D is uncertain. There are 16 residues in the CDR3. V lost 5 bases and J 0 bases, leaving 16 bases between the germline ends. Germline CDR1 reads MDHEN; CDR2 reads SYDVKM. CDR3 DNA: TGTGCCAGCAGTACCCCGCACGACCCAGCTAACTATGGCTACACCTTC. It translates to CASSTPHDPANYGYTF.

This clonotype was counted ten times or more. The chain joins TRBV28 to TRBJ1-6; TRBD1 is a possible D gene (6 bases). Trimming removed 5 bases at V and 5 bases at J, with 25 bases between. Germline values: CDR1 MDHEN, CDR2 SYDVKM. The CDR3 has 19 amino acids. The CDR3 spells CASSKGRRGGTLHNSPLHF. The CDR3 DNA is TGTGCCAGCAGTAAAGGGAGGAGGGGGGGCACCCTCCATAATTCACCCCTCCACTTT. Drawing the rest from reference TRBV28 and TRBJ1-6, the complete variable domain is DVKVTQSSRYLVKRTGEKVFLECVQDMDHENMFWYRQDPGLGLRLIYFSYDVKMKEKGDIPEGYSVSREKKERFSLILESASTNQTSMYLCASSKGRRGGTLHNSPLHFGNGTRLTVT.

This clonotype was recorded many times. CDR3 DNA sequence: TGTGCCAGCAGCCCCACCGGTTGGGGTACAAATCAGCCCCAGCATTTT. This sequence encodes CASSPTGWGTNQPQHF. The genes are TRBV28 and TRBJ1-5; no definite D call. The CDR3 totals 16 residues. V lost 6 bases, J lost 4 bases, and 19 bases lay in between. CDR1 and CDR2 from the germline V gene are MDHEN and SYDVKM.

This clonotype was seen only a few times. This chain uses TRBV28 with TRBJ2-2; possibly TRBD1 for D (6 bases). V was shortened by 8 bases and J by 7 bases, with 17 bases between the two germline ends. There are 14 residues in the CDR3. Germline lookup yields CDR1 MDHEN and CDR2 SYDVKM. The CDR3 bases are TGTGCCAGCGCCCAAAGGGGGAGCAACGGGGAGCTGTTTTTT. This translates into CASAQRGSNGELFF.

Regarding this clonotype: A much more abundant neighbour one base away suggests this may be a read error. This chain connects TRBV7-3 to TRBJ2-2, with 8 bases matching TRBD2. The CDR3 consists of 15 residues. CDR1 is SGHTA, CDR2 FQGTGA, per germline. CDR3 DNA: TGTGCCAGCAGTCCAAGCGGGGGACACACCGGGGAGCTGCTTTTT. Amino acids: CASSPSGGHTGELLF.

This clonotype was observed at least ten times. The CDR3 sequence is CASRENRALNNQPQHF. CDR3 sequence (DNA): TGTGCCAGCAGAGAAAACAGGGCTTTGAACAATCAGCCCCAGCATTTT. This rearrangement joins TRBV28 to TRBJ1-5; D possibly corresponds to TRBD1 (6 bases). Trimming took off 6 bases at V and 3 bases at J, with 18 bases between the two ends. The CDR3 spans 16 residues. Looked up from germline, CDR1 is MDHEN and CDR2 is SYDVKM. The complete variable domain, with remaining parts taken from reference TRBV28 and TRBJ1-5, reads DVKVTQSSRYLVKRTGEKVFLECVQDMDHENMFWYRQDPGLGLRLIYFSYDVKMKEKGDIPEGYSVSREKKERFSLILESASTNQTSMYLCASRENRALNNQPQHFGDGTRLSIL.

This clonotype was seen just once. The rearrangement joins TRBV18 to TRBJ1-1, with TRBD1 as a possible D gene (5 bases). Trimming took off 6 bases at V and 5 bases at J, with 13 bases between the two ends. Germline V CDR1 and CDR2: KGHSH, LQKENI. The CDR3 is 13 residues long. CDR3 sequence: CASSRQIGTEAFF. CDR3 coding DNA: TGTGCCAGCTCTCGACAGATAGGGACTGAAGCTTTCTTT. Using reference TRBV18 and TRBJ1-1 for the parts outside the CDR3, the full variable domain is NAGVMQNPRHLVRRRGQEARLRCSPMKGHSHVYWYRQLPEEGLKFMVYLQKENIIDESGMPKERFSAEFPKEGPSILRIQQVVRGDSAAYFCASSRQIGTEAFFGQGTRLTVV.